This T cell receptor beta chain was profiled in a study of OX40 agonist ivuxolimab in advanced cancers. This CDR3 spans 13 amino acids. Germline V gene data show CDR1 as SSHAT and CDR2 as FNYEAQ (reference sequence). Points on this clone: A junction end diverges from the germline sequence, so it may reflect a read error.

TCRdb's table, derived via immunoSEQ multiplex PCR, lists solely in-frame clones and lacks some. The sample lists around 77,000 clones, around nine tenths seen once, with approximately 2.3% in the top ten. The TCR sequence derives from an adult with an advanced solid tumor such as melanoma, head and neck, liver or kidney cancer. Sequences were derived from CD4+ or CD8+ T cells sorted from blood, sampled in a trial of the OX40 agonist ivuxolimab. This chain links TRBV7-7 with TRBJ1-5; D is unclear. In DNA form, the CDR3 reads TGTGCTAGCAGCGCGGCCCCCAATCAGCCCCAGCATTTT. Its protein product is CASSAAPNQPQHF. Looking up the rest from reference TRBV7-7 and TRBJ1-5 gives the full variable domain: GAGVSQSPRYKVTKRGQDVTLRCDPISSHATLYWYQQALGQGPEFLTYFNYEAQPDKSGLPSDRFSAERPEGSISTLTIQRTEQRDSAMYRCASSAAPNQPQHFGDGTRLSIL.